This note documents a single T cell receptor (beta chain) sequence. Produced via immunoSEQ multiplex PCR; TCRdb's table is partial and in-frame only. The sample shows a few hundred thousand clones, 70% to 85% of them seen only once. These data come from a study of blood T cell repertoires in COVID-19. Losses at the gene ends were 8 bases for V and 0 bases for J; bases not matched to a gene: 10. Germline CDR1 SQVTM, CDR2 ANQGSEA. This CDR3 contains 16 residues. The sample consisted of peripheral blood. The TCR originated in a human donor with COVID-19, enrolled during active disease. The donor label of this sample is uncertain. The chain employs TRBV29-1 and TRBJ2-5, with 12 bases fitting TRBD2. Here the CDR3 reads CSPWGASGRDQETQYF. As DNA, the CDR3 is TGCAGCCCGTGGGGGGCTAGCGGGAGGGACCAAGAGACCCAGTACTTC.